This record covers a single T cell receptor beta chain. The data derive from a study of blood T cell repertoires in COVID-19. Germline V lookup: CDR1 ENHRY, CDR2 SYGVKD. This CDR3 spans 14 amino acids. Deletions cut 6 bases from V and 5 bases from J, with 17 bases between. Clones were sequenced by immunoSEQ multiplex PCR, and TCRdb holds only the in-frame ones, with some missing. In the table there are 100,000 to 150,000 clones, about four fifths of which are singletons. The sequenced material came from peripheral blood. This chain uses TRBV10-3 with TRBJ2-7, with D perhaps matching TRBD1 (5 bases). This receptor was obtained from a man aged 55 to 70 with acute or convalescent COVID-19. The CDR3 sequence: CAIRGVGTGDEQYF. For the CDR3, the DNA is TGTGCCATCAGAGGGGTTGGAACTGGAGACGAGCAGTACTTC.